Listed here are 25 T cell receptor beta chains from one sample, sequenced in a study of T cell changes during pregnancy in multiple sclerosis. TCRdb's table, derived via immunoSEQ multiplex PCR, lists solely in-frame clones and lacks some. The sample contains some 100,000 clones, around 92% of which appear only once. Sample: peripheral blood, taken after pregnancy. These receptors were collected from a female donor with multiple sclerosis, enrolled in a pregnancy study.

The chain combines TRBV6-6 with TRBJ1-1, with D possibly being TRBD1 (6 bases). The germline gives CDR1 MNHNY, CDR2 SVGAGI (reference sequence). The V end was cut by 7 bases, the J end by 3 bases, with 18 bases between. The CDR3 is made up of 15 amino acids. In DNA form, the CDR3 reads TGTGCCAGCACCGTCCCGAAGGGGGGGGACACTGAAGCTTTCTTT. This codes for CASTVPKGGDTEAFF.

The chain combines TRBV7-2 with TRBJ1-1; no clear D. This CDR3 is built from 14 residues. V was trimmed by 7 bases and J by 1 base, leaving 13 bases between them. The germline gives CDR1 SGHTA, CDR2 FQGNSA. The CDR3 nucleotides are TGTGCCAGCAAGGAAAGTGTAGCGAACACTGAAGCTTTCTTT. Amino acid sequence: CASKESVANTEAFF.

The chain has TRBV6-4 and TRBJ2-7, with TRBD1 as a possible D gene (5 bases). Germline values: CDR1 MRHNA, CDR2 SNTAGT. Trimming cost V 8 bases and J 2 bases, with 10 bases left between them. The CDR3 consists of 12 residues. DNA of the CDR3: TGTGCCAGCGGTAACAGGACCTACGAGCAGTACTTC. Amino acids: CASGNRTYEQYF.

V and J are TRBV11-2 and TRBJ2-1, with 14 bases identical to TRBD2. The CDR3 consists of 18 residues. Looked up from germline, CDR1 is SGHAT and CDR2 is FQNNGV. V was pared by 4 bases and J by 2 bases, with 7 bases of the junction left unmatched. CDR3 nucleotides: TGTGCCAGCAGCTCGTTGGGGACTAGCGGGGGTACCTACAATGAGCAGTTCTTC. This encodes CASSSLGTSGGTYNEQFF.

The chain joins TRBV5-6 to TRBJ2-2; D unclear. V was shortened by 0 bases and J by 5 bases, with 8 bases between the two germline ends. CDR1 SGHDT and CDR2 YYEEEE come from the germline V gene. CDR3 size: 14 residues. The CDR3 DNA sequence: TGTGCCAGCAGCTTGGTTGTTCAAACCGGGGAGCTGTTTTTT. The encoded protein is CASSLVVQTGELFF.

J is TRBJ2-7 and V is TRBV12-2; the D call of TRBD1 is as the table states it, not checked on the DNA. TRBV12-2 is classified as a pseudogene. The CDR3 is 15 residues long. CDR3: CASRLDGDRNYEQYF. The CDR3 DNA follows: TGTGCAAGTCGCTTAGATGGGGACAGGAACTACGAGCAGTACTTC.

This clone was detected once. The rearrangement uses TRBV30 and TRBJ2-1; 8 bases are a match to TRBD2. The J segment lost 0 bases and the V segment lost 8 bases, leaving 6 bases of the junction unmatched. Germline values: CDR1 GTSNPN, CDR2 SVGIG (reference sequence). The CDR3 sequence is 14 residues long. Written as DNA, the CDR3 is TGTGCCCGAGCGGGGGAGAGCTCCTACAATGAGCAGTTCTTC. Its translation: CARAGESSYNEQFF.

This clone was found once. The chain couples TRBV25-1 to TRBJ1-4; 9 positions match TRBD1. From germline, CDR1 is MGHDK and CDR2 SYGVNS. The CDR3 covers 16 residues. J was trimmed by 6 bases and V by 3 bases; bases with no gene match: 8. In nucleotides, the CDR3 is TGTGCCAGCAGTGATCGTTCGACAGGGGGTTATGAAAAACTGTTTTTT. Protein product: CASSDRSTGGYEKLFF.

V gene TRBV4-1 combines with J gene TRBJ2-7; 13 bases fit TRBD2. The ends lost 1 base at V and 6 bases at J; junction bases unmatched: 6. The germline V gene encodes CDR1 MGHRA and CDR2 YSYEKL. This CDR3 has 16 amino acids. In DNA, the CDR3 is TGCGCCAGCAGCCAAGTAACTAGCGGGAGGGCCCTCGAGCAGTACTTC. Its protein is CASSQVTSGRALEQYF.

The chain joins TRBV5-4 to TRBJ2-1; D unclear. V lost 6 bases, J lost 0 bases, and 13 bases lay in between. The CDR3 covers 15 residues. Germline CDR1 reads SGHNT; CDR2 reads YYREEE (reference sequence). CDR3 protein: CASTSRSGSYNEQFF. CDR3 sequence (DNA): TGTGCCAGCACGTCTAGGTCGGGCTCCTACAATGAGCAGTTCTTC.

A few counts support this clone. V is TRBV15 and J is TRBJ2-3, with TRBD1 matching 9 bases. The CDR3 length is 16 residues. With V trimmed by 5 bases and J by 6 bases, 12 bases remained unmatched. CDR1 is LNHNV and CDR2 is YYDKDF in the germline V gene (reference sequence). The DNA of the CDR3 is TGTGCCACCAGCGGAAGACCGGGACAGGGAACGGATACGCAGTATTTT. It translates to CATSGRPGQGTDTQYF.

V usage is TRBV7-2 and J usage is TRBJ2-7, with D possibly being TRBD1 (5 bases). CDR3 length equals 12 residues. Trimming left V 4 bases short and J 3 bases short, with 7 bases between. Germline CDR1 SGHTA, CDR2 FQGNSA. CDR3 in DNA: TGTGCCAGCAGCTCCACAGGCTACGAGCAGTACTTC. Translating gives CASSSTGYEQYF.

The V and J genes are TRBV29-1 and TRBJ2-4; D remains ambiguous. The CDR3 has 14 residues. V gave up 3 bases and J gave up 0 bases, with 9 bases separating them. Germline lookup yields CDR1 SQVTM and CDR2 ANQGSEA. For the CDR3, the DNA is TGCAGCGTTGAGGGCAGGCTAGCCAAAAACATTCAGTACTTC. Encoded protein: CSVEGRLAKNIQYF.

The chain employs TRBV5-6 and TRBJ1-6; 8 bases align to TRBD1. Germline V gene lookup returns CDR1 SGHDT and CDR2 YYEEEE. Trimming cost V 3 bases and J 8 bases; bases outside gene matches: 7. The length of the CDR3 is 15 residues. The CDR3 DNA reads as TGTGCCAGCAGCTCCCCCGGGACAGGAGATTCACCCCTCCACTTT. Its translation: CASSSPGTGDSPLHF.

The rearrangement links TRBV7-9 to TRBJ1-5; D is unclear. Germline V gives CDR1 SEHNR, CDR2 FQNEAQ (reference sequence). V was shortened by 2 bases and J by 4 bases, with 6 bases between the two germline ends. This CDR3 comprises 13 residues. The DNA for the CDR3 is TGTGCCAGCAGCTTAAACTGGAATCAGCCCCAGCATTTT. Amino acid sequence: CASSLNWNQPQHF.

The chain is built from TRBV7-9 and TRBJ2-3; D is perhaps TRBD2 (6 bases). This CDR3 is 16 amino acids long. The ends were cut back, 5 bases at V and 2 bases at J, with 17 bases in the middle. Germline V gene lookup returns CDR1 SEHNR and CDR2 FQNEAQ (reference sequence). CDR3 region: CASSPGTRSNTDTQYF. The CDR3 nucleotides are TGTGCCAGCAGCCCGGGGACTCGCTCAAACACAGATACGCAGTATTTT.

The chain employs TRBV4-1 and TRBJ1-4; weak D call: TRBD1 (5 bases). Trimming cost V 1 base and J 2 bases, with 11 bases left between them. The germline CDR1 and CDR2 sequences are MGHRA and YSYEKL. The CDR3 consists of 16 residues. The DNA for the CDR3 is TGCGCCAGCAGCCAAGGCGAAGCAGGGACTAATGAAAAACTGTTTTTT. This sequence encodes CASSQGEAGTNEKLFF.

The chain has TRBV6-5 and TRBJ1-4; 7 bases line up with TRBD1. In germline, CDR1 is MNHEY, CDR2 SVGAGI. This CDR3 has 14 amino acids. V shed 2 bases and J 6 bases; nucleotides not matched to a gene: 3. The CDR3 DNA sequence: TGTGCCAGCAGTTACGGCAGGGGGTATGAAAAACTGTTTTTT. The encoded protein is CASSYGRGYEKLFF.

The chain has TRBV11-2 and TRBJ2-1; D may be TRBD2 (5 bases). This CDR3 contains 13 residues. Per germline, CDR1 SGHAT and CDR2 FQNNGV. Trimming pared 0 bases from V and 10 bases from J, leaving 10 bases between. CDR3 sequence: CASSLDISSEQFF. The DNA of the CDR3 is TGTGCCAGCAGCTTAGATATTTCTAGCGAGCAGTTCTTC.

This rearrangement joins TRBV7-2 to TRBJ1-3; D not certain. This CDR3 has 15 amino acids. Deletions cut 3 bases from V and 1 base from J, with 10 bases between. From germline, CDR1 is SGHTA and CDR2 FQGNSA. CDR3 amino acids: CASSLSGSSGNTIYF. CDR3 DNA sequence: TGTGCCAGCAGCTTGTCGGGGAGTTCTGGAAACACCATATATTTT.

This chain links TRBV6-1 with TRBJ1-2, with D perhaps matching TRBD1 (6 bases). V was cut by 6 bases and J by 2 bases, with 10 bases left in between. The CDR3 is 13 residues long. CDR1 and CDR2 from the germline V gene are MNHNS and SASEGT. The CDR3 region has the DNA TGTGCCAGCAGCACCGGACAGAACTATGGCTACACCTTC. This codes for CASSTGQNYGYTF.

The genes are TRBV29-1 and TRBJ2-5; D perhaps matches TRBD1 (6 bases). The CDR3 is made up of 14 amino acids. V dropped 6 bases and J dropped 1 base, with 15 bases sitting between them. Germline CDR1 and CDR2: SQVTM and ANQGSEA. CDR3 DNA: TGCAGCGTATTCCGACAGGAGCCCCAAGAGACCCAGTACTTC. It encodes CSVFRQEPQETQYF.

This clone was seen more than once but under ten times. This chain connects TRBV7-9 to TRBJ2-7; D is possibly TRBD1 (5 bases). Trimming removed 4 bases at V and 1 base at J, with 11 bases between. Germline V gene lookup returns CDR1 SEHNR and CDR2 FQNEAQ (reference sequence). The CDR3 contains 14 residues. CDR3 protein: CASSSWRQSYEQYF. CDR3 DNA: TGTGCCAGCAGCTCCTGGAGACAGTCCTACGAGCAGTACTTC.

The chain is built from TRBV2 and TRBJ1-4, with D maybe TRBD1 (6 bases). This CDR3 is 15 amino acids long. V lost 4 bases and J lost 3, with 12 bases in between. Germline V gene data show CDR1 as SNHLY and CDR2 as FYNNEI. CDR3 DNA sequence: TGTGCCAGCAGTGTCCAGGGGCCGGCTAATGAAAAACTGTTTTTT. Amino acid sequence: CASSVQGPANEKLFF.

This clone was detected only once. The rearrangement links TRBV15 to TRBJ1-6; 8 bases are shared with TRBD1. The V gene end was trimmed by 0 bases and the J gene end by 12 bases; junction bases not matched to a gene: 7. The CDR3 length is 15 residues. CDR1 is LNHNV, CDR2 YYDKDF, per germline (reference sequence). CDR3 residues: CATSRDGQGARPLHF. CDR3 in DNA: TGTGCCACCAGCAGAGATGGGCAGGGGGCCAGACCCCTCCACTTT. Full variable domain (rest looked up from reference TRBV15 and TRBJ1-6): DAMVIQNPRYQVTQFGKPVTLSCSQTLNHNVMYWYQQKSSQAPKLLFHYYDKDFNNEADTPDNFQSRRPNTSFCFLDIRSPGLGDTAMYLCATSRDGQGARPLHFGNGTRLTVT.